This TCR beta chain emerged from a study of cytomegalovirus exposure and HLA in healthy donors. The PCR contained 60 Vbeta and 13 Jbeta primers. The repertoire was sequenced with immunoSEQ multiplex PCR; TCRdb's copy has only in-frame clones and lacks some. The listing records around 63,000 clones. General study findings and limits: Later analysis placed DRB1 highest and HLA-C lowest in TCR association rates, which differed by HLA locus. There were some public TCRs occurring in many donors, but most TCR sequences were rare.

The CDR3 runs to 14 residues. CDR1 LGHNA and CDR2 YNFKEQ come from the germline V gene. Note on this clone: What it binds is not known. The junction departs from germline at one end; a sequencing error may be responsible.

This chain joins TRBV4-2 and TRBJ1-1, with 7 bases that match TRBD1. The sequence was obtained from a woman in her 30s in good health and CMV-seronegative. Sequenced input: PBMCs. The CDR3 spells CASSSPDRETEDFF. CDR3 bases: TGTGCCAGCAGCTCTCCAGACAGGGAGACTGAAGATTTCTTT.